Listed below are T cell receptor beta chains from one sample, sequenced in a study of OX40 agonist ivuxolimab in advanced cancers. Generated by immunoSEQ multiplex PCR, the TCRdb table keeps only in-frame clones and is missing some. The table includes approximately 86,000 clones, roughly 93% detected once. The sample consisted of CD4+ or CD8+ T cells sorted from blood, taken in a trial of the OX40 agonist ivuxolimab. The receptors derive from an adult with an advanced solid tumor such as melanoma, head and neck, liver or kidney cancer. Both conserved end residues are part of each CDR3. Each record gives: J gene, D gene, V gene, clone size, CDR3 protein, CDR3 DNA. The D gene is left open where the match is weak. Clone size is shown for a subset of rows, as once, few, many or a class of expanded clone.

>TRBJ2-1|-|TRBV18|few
CASSPPQSNEQFF
TGTGCCAGCTCACCACCCCAGTCGAATGAGCAGTTCTTC
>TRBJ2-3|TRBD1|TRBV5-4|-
CASSPVQGAGTDTQYF
TGTGCCAGCAGCCCTGTACAGGGGGCGGGCACAGATACGCAGTATTTT
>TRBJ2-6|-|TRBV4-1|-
CASSQNRQNSGANVLTF
TGCGCCAGCAGCCAAAATCGACAGAACTCTGGGGCCAACGTCCTGACTTTC
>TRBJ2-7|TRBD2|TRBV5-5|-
CASSRGSSGFSYEQYF
TGTGCCAGCAGCAGGGGTTCTAGCGGGTTCTCCTACGAGCAGTACTTC
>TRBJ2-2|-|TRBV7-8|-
CASSLGVAGNTGELFF
TGTGCCAGCAGCTTGGGAGTAGCAGGGAACACCGGGGAGCTGTTTTTT
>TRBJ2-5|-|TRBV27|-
CASSLRQGGFQETQYF
TGTGCCAGCAGTTTACGGCAGGGAGGATTCCAAGAGACCCAGTACTTC
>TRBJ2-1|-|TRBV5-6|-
CASSPDTGSYNEQFF
TGTGCCAGCAGCCCAGACACAGGCTCCTACAATGAGCAGTTCTTC
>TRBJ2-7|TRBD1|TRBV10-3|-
CAISESIGQGTYEQYF
TGTGCCATCAGTGAGTCGATAGGACAGGGTACCTACGAGCAGTACTTC
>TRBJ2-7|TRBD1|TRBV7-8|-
CASSLNTKRTGGLSSYEQYF
TGTGCCAGCAGCCTCAATACAAAACGGACAGGGGGACTGAGCTCCTACGAGCAGTACTTC
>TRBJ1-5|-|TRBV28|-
CASSPREGWGNQPQHF
TGTGCCAGCAGCCCACGGGAGGGATGGGGCAATCAGCCCCAGCATTTT
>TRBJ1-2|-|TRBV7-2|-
CASSPDKGYTF
TGTGCCAGCAGCCCCGACAAGGGCTACACCTTC
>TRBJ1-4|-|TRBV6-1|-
CASSDHHGSNEKLFF
TGTGCCAGCAGTGATCACCACGGAAGTAATGAAAAACTGTTTTTT
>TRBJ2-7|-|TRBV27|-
CASSSTYRDKLYEQYF
TGTGCCAGCAGTTCCACCTACCGGGACAAACTCTACGAGCAGTACTTC